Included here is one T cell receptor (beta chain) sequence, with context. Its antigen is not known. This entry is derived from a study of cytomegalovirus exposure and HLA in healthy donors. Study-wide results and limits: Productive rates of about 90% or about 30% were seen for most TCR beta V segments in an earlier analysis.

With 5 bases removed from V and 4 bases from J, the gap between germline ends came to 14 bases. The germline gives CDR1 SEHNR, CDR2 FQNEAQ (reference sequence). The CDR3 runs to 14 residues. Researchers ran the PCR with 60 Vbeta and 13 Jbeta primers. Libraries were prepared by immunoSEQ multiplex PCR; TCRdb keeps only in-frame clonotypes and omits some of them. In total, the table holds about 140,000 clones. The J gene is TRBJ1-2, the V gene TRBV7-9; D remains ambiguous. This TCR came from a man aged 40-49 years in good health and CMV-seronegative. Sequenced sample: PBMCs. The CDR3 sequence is CASSPQSGSYGYTF. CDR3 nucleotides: TGTGCCAGCAGCCCACAATCGGGGTCCTATGGCTACACCTTC.